These 21 T cell receptor beta chains originate from one sample sequenced in a study of blood T cell repertoires in COVID-19 (dated by TCRdb to 2020 to 2021). Receptors were amplified or captured by the immunoSEQ multiplex PCR assay. As stored in TCRdb, this immuneACCESS dataset retains in-frame rearrangements with V and J assigned. A fraction of the clones does not appear; measured against another copy, unresolved V genes explain less than half of the discrepancy, and the remainder lacks a known reason. This sample lists fewer than 250,000 clones; 85% to 90% were detected once. The top ten clones comprise approximately 2.6% of the sample. The specimen was peripheral blood. The receptors stem from a woman between 55 and 75 years old with acute or convalescent COVID-19.

The CDR3 is CASSTPGQGSPYEQYF. The CDR3 nucleotides read TGTGCCAGCAGCACCCCGGGACAGGGAAGCCCCTACGAGCAGTACTTC. The chain is built from TRBV11-1 and TRBJ2-7; 9 bases line up with TRBD1. This CDR3 is built from 16 residues. CDR1 and CDR2 (germline): SGHAT, FQDESV (reference sequence). With 5 bases clipped from V and 2 bases from J, the junction kept 10 bases outside the gene matches.

The chain joins TRBV5-1 to TRBJ1-6; no definite D call. The CDR3 covers 15 residues. Germline V lookup: CDR1 SGHRS, CDR2 YFSETQ. Trimming took 6 bases from V and 0 from J, leaving 10 bases between them. The CDR3 spells CASNVASSYNSPLHF. The CDR3 DNA follows: TGCGCCAGCAACGTGGCCAGCTCCTATAATTCACCCCTCCACTTT.

This clone appeared a few times. This sequence joins TRBV7-8 and TRBJ2-7, with TRBD1 identical over 10 bases. CDR3 length equals 14 residues. The J segment lost 6 bases and the V segment lost 2 bases, leaving 4 bases of the junction unmatched. Germline V gene lookup returns CDR1 SGHVS and CDR2 FQNEAQ. The chain's CDR3 is CASSLRQGAVEQYF. The CDR3 nucleotides are TGTGCCAGCAGCTTAAGACAGGGGGCAGTCGAGCAGTACTTC.

V gene TRBV7-5 combines with J gene TRBJ2-1; the table's D call of TRBD2 was not tested on the DNA. TRBV7-5 is noted as a pseudogene. CDR3 length: 16 residues. CDR3 sequence reads: CARSLVAGCSNNEQFF. The CDR3 DNA reads TGTGCCAGAAGCTTAGTAGCGGGCTGTTCTAACAATGAGCAGTTCTTC.

This clone was seen once. The chain combines TRBV19 with TRBJ2-3; D possibly corresponds to TRBD2 (6 bases). This CDR3 region has 18 residues. Between the trimmed V and J ends, which lost 5 bases and 2 bases, there was a span of 23 bases. From germline, CDR1 is LNHDA and CDR2 SQIVND (reference sequence). The chain's CDR3 is CASSEDKSGRVFTDTQYF. CDR3 nucleotide sequence: TGTGCCAGTAGTGAGGATAAGAGCGGGCGGGTTTTCACAGATACGCAGTATTTT. The complete variable domain, with remaining parts taken from reference TRBV19 and TRBJ2-3, reads DGGITQSPKYLFRKEGQNVTLSCEQNLNHDAMYWYRQDPGQGLRLIYYSQIVNDFQKGDIAEGYSVSREKKESFPLTVTSAQKNPTAFYLCASSEDKSGRVFTDTQYFGPGTRLTVL.

The rearrangement links TRBV18 to TRBJ2-7; D is possibly TRBD1 (6 bases). CDR1 is KGHSH and CDR2 is LQKENI in the germline V gene. Trimming left V 2 bases short and J 0 bases short, with 8 bases between. The CDR3 loop spans 14 amino acids. The CDR3 is CASSPRDNSYEQYF. CDR3 nucleotides: TGTGCCAGCTCACCAAGGGACAACTCCTACGAGCAGTACTTC.

The chain joins TRBV14 to TRBJ2-7; 12 nucleotides match TRBD2. This CDR3 comprises 16 residues. V was clipped by 3 bases and J by 1 base; unmatched bases: 4. Per the germline V gene, CDR1 is SGHDN and CDR2 is FVKESK. CDR3 amino acids: CASSQRGLAGSYEQYF. Here the CDR3 DNA reads TGTGCCAGCAGCCAGAGAGGACTAGCGGGATCCTACGAGCAGTACTTC.

This chain joins TRBV6-5 and TRBJ1-1; a possible D gene is TRBD1 (5 bases). The CDR3 has 15 residues. Germline V gene lookup returns CDR1 MNHEY and CDR2 SVGAGI. Trimming took off 4 bases at V and 1 base at J, with 13 bases between the two ends. The CDR3 is CASSSQGRANTEAFF. The CDR3 DNA reads as TGTGCCAGCAGTTCGCAGGGTCGTGCGAACACTGAAGCTTTCTTT.

The chain has TRBV19 and TRBJ1-1; D possibly corresponds to TRBD1 (5 bases). This CDR3 has 12 residues. Deletions cut 7 bases from V and 5 bases from J, with 11 bases between. CDR1 and CDR2 (germline): LNHDA, SQIVND (reference sequence). CDR3 residues: CASNLGVTEAFF. The CDR3 DNA reads as TGTGCCAGTAACTTAGGGGTGACTGAAGCTTTCTTT.

CDR3 loop: CASSFGTSGRGGELFF. The DNA of the CDR3 is TGTGCCAGCAGTTTCGGGACTAGCGGGAGGGGCGGGGAGCTGTTTTTT. The rearrangement uses TRBV6-5 and TRBJ2-2; 16 bases fit TRBD2. Germline V gives CDR1 MNHEY, CDR2 SVGAGI. The trim removed 4 bases at V and 7 bases at J, leaving 3 bases unmatched. The CDR3 is 16 residues long.

The genes are TRBV5-1 and TRBJ2-2, with D perhaps TRBD1 (6 bases). Germline CDR1 is SGHRS and CDR2 is YFSETQ. V lost 3 bases and J 6 bases, leaving 15 bases between the germline ends. The CDR3 length is 15 residues. The CDR3 DNA is TGCGCCAGCAGCTGGGTCCAGGGGATCGCCGGGGAGCTGTTTTTT. Translating gives CASSWVQGIAGELFF.

V is TRBV5-1 and J is TRBJ2-1, with a possible D match to TRBD1 (5 bases). This CDR3 is built from 17 residues. Germline CDR1 reads SGHRS; CDR2 reads YFSETQ. With 1 base removed from V and 5 bases from J, the gap between germline ends came to 19 bases. Here the CDR3 reads CASSLKLWQGRDNEQFF. The CDR3 DNA reads TGCGCCAGCAGCTTGAAATTGTGGCAGGGTCGTGACAATGAGCAGTTCTTC.

This clone occurred a few times. J is TRBJ2-7 and V is TRBV4-2; 7 bases are a match to TRBD2. The CDR3 consists of 15 residues. Germline CDR1 and CDR2: LGHNA and YNFKEQ. Trimming cost V 4 bases and J 4 bases; bases outside gene matches: 10. CDR3 DNA: TGTGCCAGCAGCCTATCTAGCGGAAATACTTACGAGCAGTACTTC. Its translation: CASSLSSGNTYEQYF.

The CDR3 loop is CAISEGGYEQFF. CDR3 in DNA: TGTGCCATCAGTGAGGGGGGCTATGAGCAGTTCTTC. V and J are TRBV10-3 and TRBJ2-1; D may be TRBD1 (6 bases). This CDR3 contains 12 residues. CDR1 and CDR2 from the germline V gene are ENHRY and SYGVKD. V was trimmed by 2 bases and J by 8 bases, leaving 7 bases between them.

The V gene is TRBV11-2, the J gene TRBJ1-2; possible D gene TRBD1, 5 bases. This CDR3 is 14 amino acids long. Between the trimmed V and J ends, which lost 6 bases and 4 bases, there was a span of 15 bases. CDR1 is SGHAT and CDR2 is FQNNGV in the germline V gene. CDR3 DNA sequence: TGTGCCAGCAGTTCTGGACACTTACTCTATGGCTACACCTTC. It yields the protein CASSSGHLLYGYTF.

This clone was detected once. This chain joins TRBV28 and TRBJ2-1; tentatively, D is TRBD2 (7 bases). The ends were cut back, 5 bases at V and 3 bases at J, with 14 bases in the middle. This CDR3 contains 15 residues. In germline, CDR1 is MDHEN, CDR2 SYDVKM. This CDR3 is CASSGTTGGYNEQFF. The CDR3 bases are TGTGCCAGCAGTGGGACAACGGGGGGCTACAATGAGCAGTTCTTC.

This chain links TRBV18 with TRBJ1-5; 8 bases match TRBD1. Germline V CDR1 and CDR2: KGHSH, LQKENI. Germline trimming cut 0 bases from V and 11 bases from J; bases unmatched to any gene: 3. This CDR3 is built from 13 residues. CDR3 in DNA: TGTGCCAGCTCACCACCGGACAGGGTGGCCCAGCATTTT. It is translated as CASSPPDRVAQHF.

This clone was seen only once. V usage is TRBV7-9 and J usage is TRBJ2-2; D not certain. Trimming took off 3 bases at V and 1 base at J, with 6 bases between the two ends. CDR1 and CDR2 from the germline V gene are SEHNR and FQNEAQ (reference sequence). The CDR3 is 14 amino acids. The CDR3 here is CASSFGVNTGELFF. The CDR3 bases are TGTGCCAGCAGCTTTGGAGTGAACACCGGGGAGCTGTTTTTT. Full variable domain (outside the CDR3, taken from reference TRBV7-9 and TRBJ2-2): DTGVSQNPRHKITKRGQNVTFRCDPISEHNRLYWYRQTLGQGPEFLTYFQNEAQLEKSRLLSDRFSAERPKGSFSTLEIQRTEQGDSAMYLCASSFGVNTGELFFGEGSRLTVL.

V usage is TRBV4-3 and J usage is TRBJ2-7, with TRBD2 matching over 16 bases. The V segment lost 0 bases and the J segment 3 bases; nucleotides outside the gene matches: 11. This CDR3 contains 20 residues. Looked up from germline, CDR1 is LGHNA and CDR2 is YSLEER. DNA of the CDR3: TGCGCCAGCAGCCAAGAGGTGGGACTAGCGGGAGGGTTCCCTTACTACGAGCAGTACTTC. It is translated as CASSQEVGLAGGFPYYEQYF.

The chain recombines TRBV6-2 or TRBV6-3 with TRBJ2-7; 11 bases fit TRBD2. The CDR3 length is 18 residues. Germline CDR1 is MNHEY and CDR2 is SVGEGT. V shed 2 bases and J 2 bases; nucleotides not matched to a gene: 11. The CDR3 sequence: CASSYVAGGIQGPYEQYF. In DNA, the CDR3 is TGTGCCAGCAGTTACGTAGCGGGAGGGATCCAGGGCCCCTACGAGCAGTACTTC.

This chain uses TRBV30 with TRBJ2-3; D possibly corresponds to TRBD2 (8 bases). Germline V gene lookup returns CDR1 GTSNPN and CDR2 SVGIG (reference sequence). V was trimmed by 3 bases and J by 4 bases, leaving 23 bases between them. This CDR3 is built from 17 residues. CDR3 sequence (DNA): TGTGCCTGGAGCAGGGGGGGCAGCGGGAGAGCGGCAGATACGCAGTATTTT. Translating it yields CAWSRGGSGRAADTQYF.